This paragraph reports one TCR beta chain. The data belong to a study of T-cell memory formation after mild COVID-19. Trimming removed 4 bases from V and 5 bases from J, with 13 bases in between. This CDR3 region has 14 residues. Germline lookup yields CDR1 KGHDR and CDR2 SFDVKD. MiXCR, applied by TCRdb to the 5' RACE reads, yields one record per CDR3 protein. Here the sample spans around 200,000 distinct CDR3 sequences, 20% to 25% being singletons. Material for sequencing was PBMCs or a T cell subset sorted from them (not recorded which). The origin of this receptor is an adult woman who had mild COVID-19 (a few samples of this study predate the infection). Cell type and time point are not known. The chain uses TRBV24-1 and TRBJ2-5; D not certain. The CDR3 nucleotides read TGTGCCACCAGTGAGCGTTCCCCCTGGGAGACCCAGTACTTC. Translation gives CATSERSPWETQYF.